The sequence of this T cell receptor (beta chain) was determined in a study of Ad26.COV2.S vaccination and SARS-CoV-2 variants. Treatment denoted: roughly 19 received Ad26.COV2.S at low or high dose, single or two shots; a few received placebo; per-sample allocation not given. The samples were gathered on day 63 after the first injection of vaccine or placebo. Ad26 vector vaccine expressed Wuhan-strain SARS-CoV-2 spike. Measured with immunoSEQ multiplex PCR; TCRdb has only the in-frame clones, and not every one. The table shows some 340,000 clones, with around 85% occurring only once. This material consisted of peripheral blood, taken in a trial of Ad26.COV2.S vaccine versus placebo. The sequence was obtained from a person aged 18-60 years who received the Ad26.COV2.S COVID-19 vaccine or a placebo.

The CDR3 reads CASSQGRTSGPAPTDTQYF. CDR3 bases: TGTGCCAGCAGCCAAGGCAGGACTAGCGGACCGGCACCCACAGATACGCAGTATTTT. The rearrangement joins TRBV3-1 (or the pseudogene TRBV3-2) to TRBJ2-3, with TRBD2 identical over 10 bases. This CDR3 is built from 19 residues. CDR1 and CDR2 (germline): LGHDT, YNNKEL (reference sequence). V lost 1 base, J lost 2 bases, and 12 bases stayed unmatched.